What follows is one TCR beta chain and its context. Antigen: not known. A much larger clone is a single base away; this may be a read error. Without the conserved terminal phenylalanine or tryptophan, this CDR3 likely stems from a read error. Patients were all untreated before their thyroid surgery. The data are from a study of metastatic and nonmetastatic thyroid tumors. Regarding the study as a whole: Benign nodules were reported to have significantly lower TCR beta diversity than malignant thyroid tumors, in blood and tumor.

J lost 4 bases, V lost 0 bases, and 3 bases had no gene match. The germline V gene has CDR1 SGDLS and CDR2 YYNGEE. The CDR3 is 15 amino acids. TCRdb re-called the PCR reads through MiXCR. The table lists under 95,000 clones, roughly 8.6% of them singletons. The rearrangement links TRBV9 to TRBJ2-1; 8 positions match TRBD2. The source is a female donor with papillary thyroid cancer or a benign thyroid nodule (not recorded which). Some clones in this sample may be carry-over from other donors' samples. Sequencing was done on a sample of blood. CDR3 DNA sequence: TGTGCCAGCAGCGTAGTTGGACTAGCTTACAATGAGCAGTTCTCC. Translated, it gives CASSVVGLAYNEQFS.